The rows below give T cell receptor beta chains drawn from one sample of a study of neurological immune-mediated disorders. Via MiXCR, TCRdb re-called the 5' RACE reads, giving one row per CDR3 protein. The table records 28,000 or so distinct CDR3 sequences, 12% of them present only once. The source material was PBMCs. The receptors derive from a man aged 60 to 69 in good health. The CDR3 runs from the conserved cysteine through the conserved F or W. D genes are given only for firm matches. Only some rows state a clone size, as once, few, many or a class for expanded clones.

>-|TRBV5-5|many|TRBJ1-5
TGTGCCAGCAGCTTGGGATGGCAGAGTAGCAATCAGCCCCAGCATTTT
CASSLGWQSSNQPQHF
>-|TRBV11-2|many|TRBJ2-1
TGTGCCAGCAGCTTAGTTTCCGGCGGCAATGAGCAGTTCTTC
CASSLVSGGNEQFF
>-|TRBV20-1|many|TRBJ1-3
TGCAGTGCTAGGTACAGGGAGGCTGGAAACACCATATATTTT
CSARYREAGNTIYF
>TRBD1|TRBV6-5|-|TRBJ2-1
TGTGCCAGCAGTTCCCGGGACAGGGCGGACAATGAGCAGTTCTTC
CASSSRDRADNEQFF
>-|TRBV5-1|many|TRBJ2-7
TGCGCCAGCAGCCGTCGGGACACTCTCTACGAGCAGTACTTC
CASSRRDTLYEQYF
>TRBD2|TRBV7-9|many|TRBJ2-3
TGTGCCAGCAGCTTAGTAGCGGGAGCTGCCGATACGCAGTATTTT
CASSLVAGAADTQYF
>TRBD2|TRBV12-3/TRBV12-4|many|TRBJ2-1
TGTGCCAGCAGGCGGGGACTAGCGGGAGTCAATGAGCAGTTCTTC
CASRRGLAGVNEQFF
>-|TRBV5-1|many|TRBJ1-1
TGCGCCAGCAGCTTGGAGTCAGCTATGTCGGGCACTGAAGCTTTCTTT
CASSLESAMSGTEAFF
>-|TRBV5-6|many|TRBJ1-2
TGTGCCAGCAGCTTAACGGGACGGCTTAACTATGGCTACACCTTC
CASSLTGRLNYGYTF
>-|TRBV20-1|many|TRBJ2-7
TGCAGTGCTAGTGCGCGGCAGGCGTCCTACGAGCAGTACTTC
CSASARQASYEQYF
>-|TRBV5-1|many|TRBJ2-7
TGCGCCAGCAGCTTGGCCGGGAAGTACTACGAGCAGTACTTC
CASSLAGKYYEQYF
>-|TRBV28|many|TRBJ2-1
TGTGCCAGCAGTTTATCCTCTCCCAAATCCAGTTTCTTC
CASSLSSPKSSFF
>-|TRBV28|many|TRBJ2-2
TGTGCCAGCCAAACAGGGAACACCGGGGAGCTGTTTTTT
CASQTGNTGELFF
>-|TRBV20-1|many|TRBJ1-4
TGCAGTGCTAGATCCGAAAAACTGTTTTTT
CSARSEKLFF
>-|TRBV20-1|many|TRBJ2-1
TGCAGTGCCCCAGGGGAAGGGTCTCTTGAGCAGTTCTTC
CSAPGEGSLEQFF
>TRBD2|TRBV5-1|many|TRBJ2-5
TGCGCCAGCAGCTCCCCTAGCGGGGGGTGGCAAGAGACCCAGTACTTC
CASSSPSGGWQETQYF
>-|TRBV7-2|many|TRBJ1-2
TGTGCCAGCAGCTTAATGTTAAACGATGGCTACACCTTC
CASSLMLNDGYTF
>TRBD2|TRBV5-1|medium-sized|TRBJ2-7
TGCGCCAGCAGCCAATCGACTAGCGGGAGTTACGAGCAGTACTTC
CASSQSTSGSYEQYF
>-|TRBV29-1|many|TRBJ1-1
TGCAGCGTTGAAGCGGCACGGGCAAGTGGGGGGGGATACACTGAAGCTTTCTTT
CSVEAARASGGGYTEAFF
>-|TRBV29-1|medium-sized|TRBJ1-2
TGCAGCGCCTACTCCACCTCGGACTATGGCTACACCTTC
CSAYSTSDYGYTF
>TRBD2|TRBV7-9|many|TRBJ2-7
TGTGCCAGCAGCTTCCCGTGGTGGGAGGGCCGGGACGAGCAGTACTTC
CASSFPWWEGRDEQYF
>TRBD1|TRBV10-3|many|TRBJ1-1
TGTGCCATCGAGTCGCGACAGGGGGCCACTGAAGCTTTCTTT
CAIESRQGATEAFF
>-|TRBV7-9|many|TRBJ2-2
TGTGCCAGCAGCCTAGGGTGGACCGGGGAGCTGTTTTTT
CASSLGWTGELFF
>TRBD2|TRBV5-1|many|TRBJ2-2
TGCGCCAGCACCGGACTAGCGGGGGAGCAGAGCGGGGAGCTGTTTTTT
CASTGLAGEQSGELFF
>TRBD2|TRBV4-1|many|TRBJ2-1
TGCGCCAGCAGCCTGGAACCGGGACTAGCGGGGGGATACAATGAGCAGTTCTTC
CASSLEPGLAGGYNEQFF
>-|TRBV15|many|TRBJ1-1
TGTGCCACCAGCAGGGACAATCCAGGTAGGGCTTTCTTT
CATSRDNPGRAFF
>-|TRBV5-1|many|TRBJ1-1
TGCGCCAGCAGCCTAGGTCGGAACACTGAAGCTTTCTTT
CASSLGRNTEAFF
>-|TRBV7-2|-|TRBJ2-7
TGTGCCAGCAGCTCTGACAGTTCCTACGAGCAGTACTTC
CASSSDSSYEQYF
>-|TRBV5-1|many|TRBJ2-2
TGCGCCAGCAGCCGGGACTTTAACACCGGGGAGCTGTTTTTT
CASSRDFNTGELFF
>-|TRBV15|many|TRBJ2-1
TGTGCCACCAGCAGAGTAACCGGGCAGAACTTATACAATGAGCAGTTCTTC
CATSRVTGQNLYNEQFF
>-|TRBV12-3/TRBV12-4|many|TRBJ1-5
TGTGCCAGCAGCGGGATTGGGCAGGTCACGGCCCAGCATTTT
CASSGIGQVTAQHF
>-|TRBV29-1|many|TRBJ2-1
TGCAGCGGAGGCCAAGGCTACAATGAGCAGTTCTTC
CSGGQGYNEQFF
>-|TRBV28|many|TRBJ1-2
TGTGCCAGCAGGACAACACCTCCGGGAGGCTACACCTTC
CASRTTPPGGYTF
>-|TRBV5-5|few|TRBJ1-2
TGTGCCAGCAGCTTGTCCACTACAGAGCAGGGAGGCTACACCTTC
CASSLSTTEQGGYTF
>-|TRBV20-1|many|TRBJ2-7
TGCAGTGCTAGAGATCCCGCGGGTACCTACGAGCAGTACTTC
CSARDPAGTYEQYF
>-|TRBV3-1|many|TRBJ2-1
TGTGCCAGCAGCCAAGATGTAGTGGGATACTCCTACAATGAGCAGTTCTTC
CASSQDVVGYSYNEQFF
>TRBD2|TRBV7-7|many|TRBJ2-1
TGTGCCAGCAGCTTTGGAGCTAGCGGGATCAATGAGCAGTTCTTC
CASSFGASGINEQFF
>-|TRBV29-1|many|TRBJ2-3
TGCAGCGTTGTTCCTAGCTCCGCAGATACGCAGTATTTT
CSVVPSSADTQYF